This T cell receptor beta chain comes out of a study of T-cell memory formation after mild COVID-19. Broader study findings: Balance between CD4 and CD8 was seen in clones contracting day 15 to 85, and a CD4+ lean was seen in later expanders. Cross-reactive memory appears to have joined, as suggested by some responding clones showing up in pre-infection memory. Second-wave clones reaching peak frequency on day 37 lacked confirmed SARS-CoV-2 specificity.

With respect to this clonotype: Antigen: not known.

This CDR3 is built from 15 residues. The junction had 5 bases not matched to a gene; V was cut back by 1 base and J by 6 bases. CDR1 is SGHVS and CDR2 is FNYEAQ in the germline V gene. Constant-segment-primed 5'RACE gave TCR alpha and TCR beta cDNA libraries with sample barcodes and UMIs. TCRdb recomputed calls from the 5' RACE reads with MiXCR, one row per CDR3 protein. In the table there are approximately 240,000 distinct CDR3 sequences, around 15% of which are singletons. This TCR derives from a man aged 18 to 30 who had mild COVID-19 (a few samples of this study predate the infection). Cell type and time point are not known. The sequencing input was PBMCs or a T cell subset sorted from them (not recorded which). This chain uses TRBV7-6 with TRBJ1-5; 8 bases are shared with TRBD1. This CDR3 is CASSLGAGGIQPQHF. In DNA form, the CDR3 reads TGTGCCAGCAGCTTAGGGGCAGGGGGCATTCAGCCCCAGCATTTT.